Listed below are T cell receptor beta chains from one sample, sequenced in a study of technical replicates of blood from several donors. Profiled with immunoSEQ multiplex PCR; TCRdb holds only in-frame clones, not every one. This table has 75,000 to 85,000 clones, around 95% appearing once. The sequenced sample consisted of T cells isolated from PBMCs. These receptors came from a human donor in good health. Each CDR3 is given with its conserved first and last residue. D genes are given only for firm matches. Clone size is not always given. Where it is, it says once, few, many or a class for expanded clones.

v_call: TRBV15
d_call: NA
clone_size: NA
j_call: TRBJ2-3
cdr3_nt: TGTGCCACCAGCCCGGACAGAAGAGACACAGATACGCAGTATTTT
cdr3_aa: CATSPDRRDTDTQYF

v_call: TRBV4-3
d_call: TRBD2
clone_size: NA
j_call: TRBJ2-3
cdr3_nt: TGCGCCAGCAGTCGGGTACTCCAGACTAGCGGAGACACAGATACGCAGTATTTT
cdr3_aa: CASSRVLQTSGDTDTQYF

v_call: TRBV5-1
d_call: NA
clone_size: NA
j_call: TRBJ1-4
cdr3_nt: TGCGCCAGCAGCTTGGGACATAATGAAAAACTGTTTTTT
cdr3_aa: CASSLGHNEKLFF

v_call: TRBV10-1
d_call: TRBD2
clone_size: NA
j_call: TRBJ2-3
cdr3_nt: TGCGCCAGCAGCGGACCCTCTAGCGGGAGAGCAGATACGCAGTATTTT
cdr3_aa: CASSGPSSGRADTQYF

v_call: TRBV9
d_call: NA
clone_size: NA
j_call: TRBJ2-7
cdr3_nt: TGTGCCAGCAGCGGTCTGCAGGGGGGAAGCGAGCAGTACTTC
cdr3_aa: CASSGLQGGSEQYF

v_call: TRBV11-3
d_call: NA
clone_size: NA
j_call: TRBJ2-7
cdr3_nt: TGTGCCAGCAGCTTACTAACCTACGAGCAGTACTTC
cdr3_aa: CASSLLTYEQYF

v_call: TRBV27
d_call: TRBD1
clone_size: NA
j_call: TRBJ1-1
cdr3_nt: TGTGCCAGCCGGACAGGGAACACTGAAGCTTTCTTT
cdr3_aa: CASRTGNTEAFF

v_call: TRBV6-6
d_call: NA
clone_size: NA
j_call: TRBJ2-2
cdr3_nt: TGTGCCAGCAGGGAGGACACCGGGGAGCTGTTTTTT
cdr3_aa: CASREDTGELFF

v_call: TRBV5-1
d_call: NA
clone_size: NA
j_call: TRBJ2-3
cdr3_nt: TGCGCCAGCAGCTTTGAGGGAAAGAGAGCAGATACGCAGTATTTT
cdr3_aa: CASSFEGKRADTQYF

v_call: TRBV28
d_call: TRBD1
clone_size: NA
j_call: TRBJ2-7
cdr3_nt: TGTGCCAGCAGTTTATGGGGGGACAGCCTCTACGAGCAGTACTTC
cdr3_aa: CASSLWGDSLYEQYF

v_call: TRBV6-4
d_call: NA
clone_size: NA
j_call: TRBJ2-1
cdr3_nt: TGTGCCAGCAGTGAAGAGGACAGCTCCTACAATGAGCAGTTCTTC
cdr3_aa: CASSEEDSSYNEQFF

v_call: TRBV5-1
d_call: NA
clone_size: NA
j_call: TRBJ1-1
cdr3_nt: TGCGCCAGCAGCGCGTTGAACACTGAAGCTTTCTTT
cdr3_aa: CASSALNTEAFF

v_call: TRBV7-9
d_call: NA
clone_size: NA
j_call: TRBJ2-3
cdr3_nt: TGTGCCAGCAGCTTCTGGGACACCACAGATACGCAGTATTTT
cdr3_aa: CASSFWDTTDTQYF

v_call: TRBV27
d_call: NA
clone_size: NA
j_call: TRBJ2-7
cdr3_nt: TGTGCCAGCAGTTTATCACAGGGATCGGACGAGCAGTACTTC
cdr3_aa: CASSLSQGSDEQYF

v_call: TRBV19
d_call: TRBD2
clone_size: NA
j_call: TRBJ2-3
cdr3_nt: TGTGCCAGCGCTCAGAGCGGGAGAGGGGGCACAGATACGCAGTATTTT
cdr3_aa: CASAQSGRGGTDTQYF

v_call: TRBV4-1
d_call: TRBD1
clone_size: once
j_call: TRBJ2-2
cdr3_nt: TGCGCCAGCAGCCAAGATCCGAGGGACAGGGGGATTTCCACCGGGGAGCTGTTTTTT
cdr3_aa: CASSQDPRDRGISTGELFF

v_call: TRBV15
d_call: TRBD2
clone_size: NA
j_call: TRBJ2-5
cdr3_nt: TGTGCCACCAGCAGAGGGGGGATAGCGGGAGGAGAGACCCAGTACTTC
cdr3_aa: CATSRGGIAGGETQYF

v_call: TRBV30
d_call: TRBD1
clone_size: NA
j_call: TRBJ1-3
cdr3_nt: TGTGCCTGGACCAGGGGGCACTCTGGAAACACCATATATTTT
cdr3_aa: CAWTRGHSGNTIYF

v_call: TRBV9
d_call: NA
clone_size: NA
j_call: TRBJ2-1
cdr3_nt: TGTGCCAGCAGCTCCCTCTCTGGGGCCTTTACGGGCGGGCAGTTCTTC
cdr3_aa: CASSSLSGAFTGGQFF

v_call: TRBV9
d_call: NA
clone_size: NA
j_call: TRBJ1-1
cdr3_nt: TGTGCCAGCAGCCCCTCTCTGAGGGACACTGAAGCTTTCTTT
cdr3_aa: CASSPSLRDTEAFF

v_call: TRBV4-1
d_call: TRBD1
clone_size: NA
j_call: TRBJ1-2
cdr3_nt: TGCGCCAGCAGCCACCCCTCCGGGGGACAGGGCATCTATGGCTACACCTTC
cdr3_aa: CASSHPSGGQGIYGYTF

v_call: TRBV11-2
d_call: NA
clone_size: NA
j_call: TRBJ2-5
cdr3_nt: TGTGCCAGCAGCCCAAATCGGGGGAGAGAGACCCAGTACTTC
cdr3_aa: CASSPNRGRETQYF

v_call: TRBV5-1
d_call: TRBD2
clone_size: NA
j_call: TRBJ2-1
cdr3_nt: TGCGCCAGCAGCTTAACACTAGCGGGTAACAATGAGCAGTTCTTC
cdr3_aa: CASSLTLAGNNEQFF

v_call: TRBV29-1
d_call: TRBD1
clone_size: NA
j_call: TRBJ1-1
cdr3_nt: TGCAGCGTCGGCCAGGGACAGCTAACTGAAGCTTTCTTT
cdr3_aa: CSVGQGQLTEAFF

v_call: TRBV5-6
d_call: TRBD1
clone_size: NA
j_call: TRBJ2-5
cdr3_nt: TGTGCCAGCAGCTGGACAGGGCGGGAGACCCAGTACTTC
cdr3_aa: CASSWTGRETQYF

v_call: TRBV11-3
d_call: TRBD1
clone_size: NA
j_call: TRBJ2-5
cdr3_nt: TGTGCCAGCAGCTTACGACAGGGGAACCAAGAGACCCAGTACTTC
cdr3_aa: CASSLRQGNQETQYF

v_call: TRBV29-1
d_call: TRBD2
clone_size: NA
j_call: TRBJ2-7
cdr3_nt: TGCAGCGGCTTGACTAGCGGTACCTACGAGCAGTACTTC
cdr3_aa: CSGLTSGTYEQYF

v_call: TRBV29-1
d_call: NA
clone_size: NA
j_call: TRBJ2-5
cdr3_nt: TGCAGCGTTGAAGGAGCAGGGGCAGGGTACCAAGAGACCCAGTACTTC
cdr3_aa: CSVEGAGAGYQETQYF

v_call: TRBV19
d_call: NA
clone_size: NA
j_call: TRBJ1-1
cdr3_nt: TGTGCCAGTAGAACGGCCCAGCTAGCCATGAACACTGAAGCTTTCTTT
cdr3_aa: CASRTAQLAMNTEAFF

v_call: TRBV7-6
d_call: NA
clone_size: NA
j_call: TRBJ1-3
cdr3_nt: TGTGCCAGCGGGGGGGGCTATGCTGGAAACACCATATATTTT
cdr3_aa: CASGGGYAGNTIYF

v_call: TRBV7-2
d_call: TRBD1
clone_size: NA
j_call: TRBJ2-7
cdr3_nt: TGTGCCAGCAGCGTACCGGGACAGGGTAGGGGGGAGCAGTACTTC
cdr3_aa: CASSVPGQGRGEQYF

v_call: TRBV7-2
d_call: NA
clone_size: NA
j_call: TRBJ2-3
cdr3_nt: TGTGCCAGCAGCCCGGTAGTCAGGGAGGTCGCAGATACGCAGTATTTT
cdr3_aa: CASSPVVREVADTQYF

v_call: TRBV7-9
d_call: NA
clone_size: once
j_call: TRBJ1-4
cdr3_nt: TGTGCCGTACGGACAGAAGGAGGTACTTATAATGAAAAACTGTTTTTT
cdr3_aa: CAVRTEGGTYNEKLFF

v_call: TRBV19
d_call: TRBD1
clone_size: NA
j_call: TRBJ2-7
cdr3_nt: TGTGCCAGTAGCCCAGGGGGCCTCTACGAGCAGTACTTC
cdr3_aa: CASSPGGLYEQYF

v_call: TRBV9
d_call: TRBD1
clone_size: NA
j_call: TRBJ2-2
cdr3_nt: TGTGCCAGCAGCGTCTCGGACAGGGGGCTGGGTGGCGGGGAGCTGTTTTTT
cdr3_aa: CASSVSDRGLGGGELFF

v_call: TRBV27
d_call: TRBD2
clone_size: NA
j_call: TRBJ2-1
cdr3_nt: TGTGCCAGCAGTATAGCGGGAGAGAGTTCCTACAATGAGCAGTTCTTC
cdr3_aa: CASSIAGESSYNEQFF

v_call: TRBV11-3
d_call: NA
clone_size: NA
j_call: TRBJ2-1
cdr3_nt: TGTGCCAGCAGCCACCAGGGGGAGCAGTTCTTC
cdr3_aa: CASSHQGEQFF

v_call: TRBV15
d_call: TRBD2
clone_size: NA
j_call: TRBJ2-7
cdr3_nt: TGTGCCACCAGCGGTCGACTAGCGGGAGGGGTGCAGTACTTC
cdr3_aa: CATSGRLAGGVQYF

v_call: TRBV13
d_call: NA
clone_size: NA
j_call: TRBJ2-7
cdr3_nt: TGTGCCAGCAGCTTAGGTCGCGCCTACGAGCAGTACTTC
cdr3_aa: CASSLGRAYEQYF

v_call: TRBV6-1
d_call: TRBD1
clone_size: NA
j_call: TRBJ2-2
cdr3_nt: TGTGCCAGCAGTGAATCAGGGGGCCCCGGGGAGCTGTTTTTT
cdr3_aa: CASSESGGPGELFF

v_call: TRBV5-1
d_call: TRBD1
clone_size: NA
j_call: TRBJ2-2
cdr3_nt: TGCGCCAGCAGCTTGCGACAGGGGAACACCGGGGAGCTGTTTTTT
cdr3_aa: CASSLRQGNTGELFF

v_call: TRBV13
d_call: NA
clone_size: once
j_call: TRBJ2-5
cdr3_nt: TGTGCCAGCAGCTTTAGAGGGTGGGGAGAGACCCAGTACTTC
cdr3_aa: CASSFRGWGETQYF

v_call: TRBV5-1
d_call: NA
clone_size: NA
j_call: TRBJ2-3
cdr3_nt: TGCGCCAGCAGCTTGGCGACAGTCTTCTCCACAGATACGCAGTATTTT
cdr3_aa: CASSLATVFSTDTQYF

v_call: TRBV5-1
d_call: TRBD2
clone_size: NA
j_call: TRBJ2-1
cdr3_nt: TGCGCCAGCAGCTTGGAGGGACTAGCGGGAGGATACAATGAGCAGTTCTTC
cdr3_aa: CASSLEGLAGGYNEQFF

v_call: TRBV23-1
d_call: NA
clone_size: NA
j_call: TRBJ1-1
cdr3_nt: TGCGCCAGTCTACGGGCAGCGGAATCCGGGAGTACTGAAGCTTTCTTT
cdr3_aa: CASLRAAESGSTEAFF

v_call: TRBV14
d_call: NA
clone_size: once
j_call: TRBJ2-5
cdr3_nt: TGTGCCAGCAGCCAGCCGGGACACCCCCAAGAGACCCAGTACTTC
cdr3_aa: CASSQPGHPQETQYF

v_call: TRBV6-5
d_call: TRBD2
clone_size: NA
j_call: TRBJ2-1
cdr3_nt: TGTGCCAGCAGTCTCCAAGAGCGGGAGGGAAATGAGCAGTTCTTC
cdr3_aa: CASSLQEREGNEQFF

v_call: TRBV29-1
d_call: NA
clone_size: NA
j_call: TRBJ1-2
cdr3_nt: TGCAGCGTTCTACCCTTTCAAGGAGGCAAAGGAGATGGCTACACCTTC
cdr3_aa: CSVLPFQGGKGDGYTF

v_call: TRBV25-1
d_call: NA
clone_size: NA
j_call: TRBJ2-7
cdr3_nt: TGTGCCAGCAGTGCTTTCTCGGCGACCCTCCGGGACGAGCAGTACTTC
cdr3_aa: CASSAFSATLRDEQYF

v_call: TRBV6-5
d_call: NA
clone_size: NA
j_call: TRBJ1-5
cdr3_nt: TGTGCCAGCATCGGGGGAGGTGGGACCCAGCATTTT
cdr3_aa: CASIGGGGTQHF

v_call: TRBV7-2
d_call: NA
clone_size: NA
j_call: TRBJ2-2
cdr3_nt: TGTGCCAGCAGTCTACAGGGTGGAGGGGAGCTGTTTTTT
cdr3_aa: CASSLQGGGELFF

v_call: TRBV30
d_call: TRBD2
clone_size: NA
j_call: TRBJ2-3
cdr3_nt: TGTGCCTGGAGCGATAGGACTAGTGGTTCCACAGATACGCAGTATTTT
cdr3_aa: CAWSDRTSGSTDTQYF

v_call: TRBV11-2
d_call: TRBD1
clone_size: NA
j_call: TRBJ2-7
cdr3_nt: TGTGCCAGCAGCTCTGACAGGGCCGAGCAGTACTTC
cdr3_aa: CASSSDRAEQYF

v_call: TRBV7-3
d_call: TRBD2
clone_size: NA
j_call: TRBJ2-1
cdr3_nt: TGTGCCAGCAGCTTAGGGGCGACTAGCGGGAGGGCAAATGAGCAGTTCTTC
cdr3_aa: CASSLGATSGRANEQFF

v_call: TRBV6-6
d_call: TRBD2
clone_size: NA
j_call: TRBJ2-1
cdr3_nt: TGTGCCAGCAGTGAGGCTAGCGGGAGGCCTGATGAGCAGTTCTTC
cdr3_aa: CASSEASGRPDEQFF